The entry below gives a single TCR beta chain sequence along with its context. This sample is drawn from a study of OX40 agonist ivuxolimab in advanced cancers. Across the whole study: Under the entry rules, prior anti-PD-1, anti-PD-L1 or anti-CTLA-4 therapy was allowed, and 40% had some.

People who had autoimmune disease history or systemic immunosuppression were excluded. Using immunoSEQ multiplex PCR, the repertoire was profiled, and TCRdb retains in-frame clones only, with some absent. The sample records about 16,000 clones, roughly 79% being singletons. Here the sequenced sample was CD4+ or CD8+ T cells sorted from blood, taken in a trial of the OX40 agonist ivuxolimab. This clonotype originated in an adult with an advanced solid tumor such as melanoma, head and neck, liver or kidney cancer.

CDR3 sequence: CASSLGSGGQPYNEQFF. As DNA, the CDR3 is TGTGCCAGCAGCTTAGGTAGCGGGGGCCAACCCTACAATGAGCAGTTCTTC. The chain uses TRBV13 and TRBJ2-1; 9 bases map to TRBD2. CDR1 PRHDT and CDR2 FYEKMQ come from the germline V gene (reference sequence). This CDR3 contains 17 residues. After removal of 0 bases from V and 2 bases from J, the junction contained 5 bases not matched to a gene. The full variable domain, in which reference TRBV13 and TRBJ2-1 provide the parts outside the CDR3, is AAGVIQSPRHLIKEKRETATLKCYPIPRHDTVYWYQQGPGQDPQFLISFYEKMQSDKGSIPDRFSAQQFSDYHSELNMSSLELGDSALYFCASSLGSGGQPYNEQFFGPGTRLTVL.